Below are 28 T cell receptor beta chains sequenced from a single sample in a study of Ad26.COV2.S vaccination and SARS-CoV-2 variants. Assay used: immunoSEQ multiplex PCR; TCRdb lists only in-frame clones, some missing. The sample holds fewer than 400,000 clones, about 88% seen once. This sample's treatment: roughly 20 received Ad26.COV2.S at low or high dose, single or two shots; five or six received placebo; per-sample allocation not given. After the first vaccine or placebo injection, samples were drawn on day 63. This specimen consisted of peripheral blood, obtained in a trial of Ad26.COV2.S vaccine versus placebo. The receptors come from a person aged 18-65 years who received the Ad26.COV2.S COVID-19 vaccine or a placebo.

This chain uses TRBV11-2 with TRBJ2-2, with no clear D. Germline CDR1 and CDR2: SGHAT and FQNNGV. CDR3 length: 14 amino acids. V was shortened by 2 bases and J by 7 bases, with 11 bases between the two germline ends. The CDR3 DNA is TGTGCCAGCAGCTTATTTGGTAGCCGCGGGGAGCTGTTTTTT. This gives the protein CASSLFGSRGELFF.

The rearrangement uses TRBV5-1 and TRBJ2-7, with no clear D. The CDR3 extends over 14 amino acids. CDR1 SGHRS and CDR2 YFSETQ come from the germline V gene. Trimming took off 4 bases at V and 6 bases at J, with 17 bases between the two ends. CDR3 sequence: CASSRYMVSGEQYF. CDR3 sequence (DNA): TGCGCCAGCAGCCGATACATGGTTTCGGGCGAGCAGTACTTC.

The chain recombines TRBV6-5 with TRBJ1-3, with D possibly TRBD1 on 6 matching bases. Germline V lookup: CDR1 MNHEY, CDR2 SVGAGI. Trimming removed 8 bases at V and 0 bases at J, with 8 bases between. The CDR3 runs to 13 residues. The CDR3 DNA reads TGTGCCAGCGCAGGGGACTCTGGAAACACCATATATTTT. Translated, it gives CASAGDSGNTIYF.

The chain links TRBV6-5 to TRBJ2-3; 7 positions agree with TRBD1. The CDR3 covers 16 residues. The V segment lost 0 bases and the J segment 0 bases; nucleotides outside the gene matches: 3. CDR1 and CDR2 from the germline V gene are MNHEY and SVGAGI. CDR3 region: CASSYSLTGSTDTQYF. The CDR3 DNA sequence: TGTGCCAGCAGTTACTCGTTGACAGGGAGCACAGATACGCAGTATTTT.

This clone appeared once. The V and J genes are TRBV5-1 and TRBJ1-3, with D uncertain. Deletions cut 0 bases from V and 4 bases from J, with 14 bases between. In germline, CDR1 is SGHRS, CDR2 YFSETQ. This CDR3 has 16 residues. The CDR3 is CASSLDVVGGGNTIYF. The CDR3 DNA is TGCGCCAGCAGCTTGGACGTAGTGGGTGGCGGAAACACCATATATTTT.

The J gene is TRBJ1-1, the V gene TRBV5-4, with unresolved D. Germline assignment: CDR1 SGHNT and CDR2 YYREEE (reference sequence). V was pared by 4 bases and J by 5 bases, with 15 bases between. The CDR3 is made up of 14 amino acids. The CDR3 protein is CASSPRLRETEAFF. The CDR3 DNA follows: TGTGCCAGCAGCCCCCGGTTGAGGGAAACTGAAGCTTTCTTT. Full variable domain (remainder filled in from reference TRBV5-4 and TRBJ1-1): ETGVTQSPTHLIKTRGQQVTLRCSSQSGHNTVSWYQQALGQGPQFIFQYYREEENGRGNFPPRFSGLQFPNYSSELNVNALELDDSALYLCASSPRLRETEAFFGQGTRLTVV.

This clone was seen only a few times. The chain joins TRBV5-5 to TRBJ1-2; a possible D gene is TRBD1 (6 bases). Germline V lookup: CDR1 SGHKS, CDR2 YYEKEE (reference sequence). This CDR3 has 12 amino acids. Trimming left V 4 bases short and J 10 bases short, with 14 bases between. CDR3 nucleotides: TGTGCCAGCAGCCGCAACAGGGTTGTCTACACCTTC. Residues: CASSRNRVVYTF.

The chain employs TRBV6-2 or TRBV6-3 and TRBJ1-1; possibly TRBD1 for D (5 bases). Trimming removed 0 bases at V and 0 bases at J, with 17 bases between. Germline assignment: CDR1 MNHEY and CDR2 SVGEGT. The CDR3 length is 18 residues. This CDR3 is CASSYSNLRGRMNTEAFF. The CDR3 DNA follows: TGTGCCAGCAGTTACTCGAATCTACGGGGACGGATGAACACTGAAGCTTTCTTT.

The chain carries TRBV5-1 and TRBJ1-3; D gene ambiguous. CDR1 is SGHRS and CDR2 is YFSETQ in the germline V gene. The length of the CDR3 is 15 residues. V was cut by 7 bases and J by 0 bases, with 14 bases left in between. The CDR3 DNA follows: TGCGCCAGCGGTCACGGCGAAAGCTCTGGAAACACCATATATTTT. Protein sequence: CASGHGESSGNTIYF.

The chain combines TRBV6-2 or TRBV6-3 with TRBJ2-1; TRBD1 or TRBD2 may be the D gene (5 bases each). V lost 0 bases to trimming and J lost 8 bases, with 17 bases between them. Germline values: CDR1 MNHEY, CDR2 SVGEGT. The CDR3 runs 16 residues. DNA of the CDR3: TGTGCCAGCAGTTACTCGCGGACCCACTTGGGGGATGAGCAGTTCTTC. This gives the protein CASSYSRTHLGDEQFF.

This rearrangement joins TRBV10-2 to TRBJ1-1; a weak D match, TRBD1 (5 bases). The CDR3 sequence is 15 residues long. The V gene lost 5 bases and the J gene lost 1 base, with 14 bases spanning the gap. Per germline, CDR1 WSHSY and CDR2 SAAADI. CDR3 residues: CASSQGREANTEAFF. DNA of the CDR3: TGCGCCAGCAGTCAGGGCAGGGAAGCGAACACTGAAGCTTTCTTT.

This clone appeared once. CDR3 in DNA: TGTGCCAGCAGTAACGTACGAGGCTACACCTTC. Its protein product is CASSNVRGYTF. The chain links TRBV6-5 to TRBJ1-2; D is uncertain. Germline V lookup: CDR1 MNHEY, CDR2 SVGAGI. The CDR3 contains 11 residues. Trimming shortened V by 5 bases and J by 8 bases, and 9 bases separated the two germline ends.

The chain recombines TRBV5-1 with TRBJ2-7, with D perhaps TRBD1 (5 bases). Germline V gene data show CDR1 as SGHRS and CDR2 as YFSETQ. V was cut by 0 bases and J by 4 bases, with 14 bases left in between. CDR3 length: 15 amino acids. For the CDR3, the DNA is TGCGCCAGCAGCTTGGAAGGTGGACACCTATACGAGCAGTACTTC. The encoded protein is CASSLEGGHLYEQYF.

The V call is TRBV2, the J call TRBJ1-2; D is uncertain. Trimming removed 6 bases at V and 4 bases at J, with 18 bases between. Germline values: CDR1 SNHLY, CDR2 FYNNEI. This CDR3 spans 15 amino acids. The CDR3 DNA is TGTGCCAGCAGAAACACTTGGGCGGGCCCCTATGGCTACACCTTC. Protein sequence: CASRNTWAGPYGYTF.

CDR3 sequence: CASSSAMGLAGPDGDTQYF. In DNA, the CDR3 is TGTGCCAGCAGTTCTGCGATGGGACTAGCGGGGCCAGATGGGGATACGCAGTATTTT. The rearrangement joins TRBV6-2 or TRBV6-3 to TRBJ2-3; 13 positions agree with TRBD2. The CDR3 is 19 residues long. The V segment lost 4 bases and the J segment 6 bases; nucleotides outside the gene matches: 16. Germline V lookup: CDR1 MNHEY, CDR2 SVGEGT.

This chain links TRBV5-4 with TRBJ2-3; D not certain. Between the trimmed V and J ends, which lost 4 bases and 6 bases, there was a span of 12 bases. This CDR3 comprises 13 residues. CDR1 is SGHNT, CDR2 YYREEE, per germline (reference sequence). CDR3 region: CASSKGPGDTQYF. The CDR3 DNA follows: TGTGCCAGCAGCAAAGGACCCGGGGATACGCAGTATTTT.

The chain has TRBV3-1 (or the pseudogene TRBV3-2) and TRBJ1-1; 7 bases align to TRBD1. The CDR3 sequence is 17 residues long. With 1 base clipped from V and 5 bases from J, the junction kept 13 bases outside the gene matches. CDR1 and CDR2 (germline): LGHDT, YNNKEL (reference sequence). In nucleotides, the CDR3 is TGTGCCAGCAGCCAAGGAGGTCAAAGGGGGCGGAGTACTGAAGCTTTCTTT. As protein: CASSQGGQRGRSTEAFF.

The CDR3: CASSSQGNTEAFF. The CDR3 DNA follows: TGCGCCAGCAGCTCACAGGGGAACACTGAAGCTTTCTTT. V and J are TRBV5-1 and TRBJ1-1, with a weak D call TRBD1 (6 bases). Per the germline V gene, CDR1 is SGHRS and CDR2 is YFSETQ. V dropped 3 bases and J dropped 1 base, with 7 bases sitting between them. The CDR3 runs to 13 residues.

The chain is built from TRBV13 and TRBJ1-6; unclear D gene. Trimming pared 5 bases from V and 13 bases from J, leaving 6 bases between. CDR3 size: 10 residues. The germline V gene has CDR1 PRHDT and CDR2 FYEKMQ (reference sequence). The chain's CDR3 is CASSLRPLHF. In DNA, the CDR3 is TGTGCCAGCAGCCTCCGGCCCCTCCACTTT.

The rearrangement uses TRBV10-2 and TRBJ2-5, with no clear D. This CDR3 contains 11 residues. Per germline, CDR1 WSHSY and CDR2 SAAADI. Trimming pared 7 bases from V and 6 bases from J, leaving 9 bases between. The CDR3 DNA sequence: TGCGCCAGCATGGCTGCCCAGACCCAGTACTTC. This sequence encodes CASMAAQTQYF.

The chain employs TRBV7-9 and TRBJ2-3, with 7 bases aligning to TRBD1. Looked up from germline, CDR1 is SEHNR and CDR2 is FQNEAQ (reference sequence). This CDR3 contains 15 residues. V was pared by 4 bases and J by 3 bases, with 7 bases of the junction left unmatched. The CDR3, as DNA: TGTGCCAGCAGCTCTCGACAGGGTGGAACAGATACGCAGTATTTT. Its translation is CASSSRQGGTDTQYF. The full variable domain, with the rest looked up from reference TRBV7-9 and TRBJ2-3, is DTGVSQNPRHKITKRGQNVTFRCDPISEHNRLYWYRQTLGQGPEFLTYFQNEAQLEKSRLLSDRFSAERPKGSFSTLEIQRTEQGDSAMYLCASSSRQGGTDTQYFGPGTRLTVL.

The chain joins TRBV12-3 or TRBV12-4 to TRBJ1-1; D is uncertain. The V end was cut by 3 bases, the J end by 2 bases, with 7 bases between. The CDR3 sequence is 13 residues long. CDR3 nucleotides: TGTGCCAGCAGTTTTGCTTCTAACACTGAAGCTTTCTTT. Residues: CASSFASNTEAFF.

This chain uses TRBV6-2 or TRBV6-3 with TRBJ2-2; D gene uncertain. Per germline, CDR1 MNHEY and CDR2 SVGEGT. The CDR3 extends over 16 amino acids. The germline V and J ends were trimmed by 4 bases and 4 bases, with 16 bases remaining between them. CDR3 sequence: CASSFSWTGGTGELFF. In DNA, the CDR3 is TGTGCCAGCAGTTTCTCCTGGACGGGCGGCACCGGGGAGCTGTTTTTT.

This sequence joins TRBV6-4 and TRBJ1-6; TRBD1 matches 7 bases. The CDR3 sequence is 16 residues long. From germline, CDR1 is MRHNA and CDR2 SNTAGT. The V segment lost 5 bases and the J segment 8 bases; nucleotides outside the gene matches: 12. CDR3 in DNA: TGTGCCAGCAGTCTGACAGGGCCGACTATGGATTCACCCCTCCACTTT. Amino acids: CASSLTGPTMDSPLHF.

The V gene is TRBV7-6, the J gene TRBJ1-2, with TRBD1 matching over 7 bases. The junction had 10 bases not matched to a gene; V was cut back by 5 bases and J by 4 bases. The CDR3 totals 15 residues. Germline-derived CDR1 and CDR2 are SGHVS and FNYEAQ. For the CDR3, the DNA is TGTGCCAGCAGCCCTGGAGGGGGACAGATCTATGGCTACACCTTC. As protein: CASSPGGGQIYGYTF. The full variable domain, its missing parts supplied by reference TRBV7-6 and TRBJ1-2, is GAGVSQSPRYKVTKRGQDVALRCDPISGHVSLYWYRQALGQGPEFLTYFNYEAQQDKSGLPNDRFSAERPEGSISTLTIQRTEQRDSAMYRCASSPGGGQIYGYTFGSGTRLTVV.

V usage is TRBV10-3 and J usage is TRBJ1-1; 7 nucleotides align to TRBD1. The germline CDR1 and CDR2 sequences are ENHRY and SYGVKD. There are 16 residues in the CDR3. The junction had 7 bases not matched to a gene; V was cut back by 3 bases and J by 0 bases. CDR3 coding DNA: TGTGCCATCAGTGACATTAAGGGACAGATGAACACTGAAGCTTTCTTT. Its translation: CAISDIKGQMNTEAFF.

This chain joins TRBV6-5 and TRBJ1-1; D gene unclear. Looked up from germline, CDR1 is MNHEY and CDR2 is SVGAGI. V lost 4 bases and J lost 6, with 3 bases in between. The CDR3 has 10 residues. Here the CDR3 reads CASSWPEAFF. The CDR3 DNA reads TGTGCCAGCAGTTGGCCTGAAGCTTTCTTT.

The chain combines TRBV14 with TRBJ2-2; D may be TRBD2 (5 bases). This CDR3 spans 18 amino acids. Per germline, CDR1 SGHDN and CDR2 FVKESK. The germline V and J ends were trimmed by 4 bases and 3 bases, with 21 bases remaining between them. This chain's CDR3 is CASSLISGPNGDTGELFF. The CDR3 nucleotides read TGTGCCAGCAGCCTCATTTCCGGCCCCAACGGGGACACCGGGGAGCTGTTTTTT.